These 18 T cell receptor beta chains share one sample of origin, sequenced in a study of T cells in Graves' hyperthyroidism and ophthalmopathy (dated by TCRdb to about 2019). The library came from multiplex PCR. TCRdb shows the sequencer as Illumina HiSeq 2000. Amplification of TCR beta CDR3 regions was carried out from RNA transcripts. The first round of RT-PCR for the TCR CDR3 was performed with the HTBI primer set and the Qiagen OneStep RT-PCR kit. The public sequencing data were trimmed at Q25 with fastp and processed into clonotypes with MiXCR by TCRdb, which kept only in-frame beta chains. Records with the same CDR3 protein are collapsed into one entry carrying the most frequent genes and DNA. The sample table records some 510,000 distinct CDR3 sequences; just over 45% of these occur just once. The ten most abundant clones make up about 7.9% of the sample. Material: peripheral blood or thyroid tissue (not recorded which). Source of these receptors: a woman younger than 30 with Graves' hyperthyroidism. Donor details come from another sample of the same person, matched by shared clones.

The rearrangement uses TRBV20-1 and TRBJ1-4; D remains unclear. The CDR3 runs to 16 residues. The V gene lost 1 base and the J gene lost 3 bases, with 15 bases spanning the gap. From germline, CDR1 is DFQATT and CDR2 SNEGSKA (reference sequence). The chain's CDR3 is CSARAPGEEANEKLFF. CDR3 bases: TGCAGTGCTAGAGCTCCCGGGGAAGAGGCTAATGAAAAACTGTTTTTT.

This clonotype came up many times. The CDR3 here is CASSFSVGQHIEQYF. For the CDR3, the DNA is TGTGCCAGCAGCTTCTCTGTCGGACAGCATATCGAGCAGTACTTC. The J gene is TRBJ2-7, the V gene TRBV7-9, with a tentative D call TRBD1 (6 bases). This CDR3 contains 15 residues. Deletions cut 3 bases from V and 6 bases from J, with 18 bases between. Germline V gives CDR1 SEHNR, CDR2 FQNEAQ (reference sequence).

This chain joins TRBV7-2 and TRBJ2-1, with D tentatively TRBD1 or TRBD2 (5 bases each). The closer fit of TRBJ2-7 to the DNA end suggests the J call may be wrong. The CDR3 extends over 12 amino acids. Germline assignment: CDR1 SGHTA and CDR2 FQGNSA. Here the CDR3 reads CASSGPSNEQYF. The CDR3 bases are TGTGCCAGTTCGGGACCGAGCAATGAGCAGTACTTC.

Concerning this clonotype itself: The junction and the germline gene differ at one end; a read error may be behind it. The rearrangement joins TRBV7-2 to TRBJ1-1; maybe TRBD1 (5 bases). This CDR3 contains 13 residues. Per germline, CDR1 SGHTA and CDR2 FQGNSA. CDR3 sequence: CASSRGMNTEALF. The CDR3 DNA sequence: TGTGCCAGCAGTCGGGGGATGAACACTGAAGCTCTCTTT.

Points on this clonotype: One base away lies a much larger clone, so this may be a sequencing read error. The gene calls are TRBV7-2 and TRBJ2-2, with D possibly TRBD1 on 5 matching bases. The germline CDR1 and CDR2 sequences are SGHTA and FQGNSA. There are 14 residues in the CDR3. V lost 6 bases and J 0 bases, leaving 8 bases between the germline ends. Here the CDR3 DNA reads TGTGCCAGCAGAAGGACACCGAACACCGGGGAGCTGTTTTTT. This translates into CASRRTPNTGELFF.

With respect to this clonotype: A clone one base away is much larger, so this may be a read error. The chain uses TRBV10-1 and TRBJ1-1, with TRBD1 identical over 8 bases. The CDR3 extends over 13 amino acids. Per the germline V gene, CDR1 is WNHNN and CDR2 is SYGVQD (reference sequence). As DNA, the CDR3 is TGCGCCTGCAGCTGGACAGGGTATGGTGAAGCTTTCTTT. It yields the protein CACSWTGYGEAFF.

The chain couples TRBV29-1 to TRBJ1-2; 9 bases fit TRBD1. Germline V gene lookup returns CDR1 SQVTM and CDR2 ANQGSEA. The CDR3 is 16 amino acids. For the CDR3, the DNA is TGCGCCAGCAGCCAAGTTTACGGACAGGGGAACTATGGCTACACCTTC. Translated, it gives CASSQVYGQGNYGYTF.

This clonotype appeared many times. The chain joins TRBV24-1 to TRBJ2-6; 7 bases are shared with TRBD1. The CDR3 loop spans 17 amino acids. Germline V gene lookup returns CDR1 KGHDR and CDR2 SFDVKD. The trim removed 3 bases at V and 0 bases at J, leaving 4 bases unmatched. CDR3 region: CATSDLDRASGANVLTF. As DNA, the CDR3 is TGTGCCACCAGTGATCTAGACAGGGCCTCTGGGGCCAACGTCCTGACTTTC.

This chain links TRBV6-1 with TRBJ2-7; D is unclear. CDR3 length: 16 amino acids. The V end lost 6 bases, the J end lost 3 bases, and 21 bases lay between the germline ends. Germline CDR1 MNHNS, CDR2 SASEGT. The CDR3 loop reads CASSPRLGAKVYEQYF. The CDR3 DNA sequence: TGTGCCAGCAGCCCTCGGTTGGGCGCGAAAGTCTACGAGCAGTACTTC.

This sequence joins TRBV9 and TRBJ1-1; D may be TRBD1 (5 bases). Trimming took off 7 bases at V and 0 bases at J, with 16 bases between the two ends. Germline V gives CDR1 SGDLS, CDR2 YYNGEE. CDR3 length: 15 residues. The CDR3 region has the DNA TGTGCCAGCGGGGACGGAGGATATATGAACACTGAAGCTTTCTTT. The encoded protein is CASGDGGYMNTEAFF.

The rearrangement links TRBV7-6 to TRBJ1-2, with D unclear. CDR1 is SGHVS and CDR2 is FNYEAQ in the germline V gene. This CDR3 has 15 amino acids. The germline V and J ends were trimmed by 7 bases and 3 bases, with 18 bases remaining between them. Written as DNA, the CDR3 is TGTGCCAGCAACCCCGGGCGAGGAACCTACTATGGCTACACCTTC. Its protein product is CASNPGRGTYYGYTF.

J is TRBJ2-7 and V is TRBV5-1, with a weak D call TRBD1 (6 bases). V was trimmed by 0 bases and J by 1 base, leaving 14 bases between them. CDR3 length equals 16 residues. Germline V gene lookup returns CDR1 SGHRS and CDR2 YFSETQ. In DNA form, the CDR3 reads TGCGCCAGCAGCTTGGGCTGGTTGCAGGGGTCCTACGAGCAGTACTTC. This encodes CASSLGWLQGSYEQYF.

The chain couples TRBV13 to TRBJ1-2; D not resolved. CDR3 size: 13 residues. CDR1 and CDR2 from the germline V gene are PRHDT and FYEKMQ (reference sequence). V lost 6 bases and J 8 bases, leaving 16 bases between the germline ends. The CDR3 region is CASSDPNEQGYTF. The DNA for the CDR3 is TGTGCCAGCAGTGATCCTAACGAGCAGGGCTACACCTTC.

This clonotype was found once. At one boundary the junction diverges from the germline segment, which might be a read error. The chain is built from TRBV10-3 and TRBJ1-5; 8 bases are shared with TRBD1. The V gene's germline CDR1 is ENHRY and CDR2 SYGVKD. The CDR3 runs 16 residues. The CDR3 nucleotides read TGTGCCACCAGTGATCCCGGGACAGGCAGTTCCCAGCCCCAGCATTTT. It encodes CATSDPGTGSSQPQHF.

On this clonotype: The conserved closing phenylalanine or tryptophan is absent in this CDR3, likely reflecting a read error. The chain uses TRBV20-1 and TRBJ2-5; D gene unclear. Germline assignment: CDR1 DFQATT and CDR2 SNEGSKA (reference sequence). The V end was cut by 3 bases, the J end by 5 bases, with 13 bases between. The CDR3 spans 13 residues. The CDR3 region is CSARESTRETQYL. The CDR3, as DNA: TGCAGTGCTAGGGAATCAACCCGGGAGACCCAGTACCTC.

The V and J genes are TRBV10-3 and TRBJ1-3; no definite D call. The V end lost 7 bases, the J end lost 7 bases, and 5 bases lay between the germline ends. This CDR3 has 10 residues. The V gene's germline CDR1 is ENHRY and CDR2 SYGVKD. In DNA form, the CDR3 reads TGTGCCATCAAAGGGAACACCATATATTTT. Residues: CAIKGNTIYF.

The V gene is TRBV7-3, the J gene TRBJ1-1, with D perhaps TRBD1 (6 bases). Trimming shortened V by 5 bases and J by 2 bases, and 15 bases separated the two germline ends. CDR1 SGHTA and CDR2 FQGTGA come from the germline V gene. The length of the CDR3 is 15 residues. Here the CDR3 reads CASSPSGAGNTEAFF. The DNA of the CDR3 is TGTGCCAGCAGCCCGTCGGGGGCGGGTAACACTGAAGCTTTCTTT.

V usage is TRBV11-3 and J usage is TRBJ2-7; weak D call: TRBD2 (5 bases). The germline V gene has CDR1 SGHNT and CDR2 YENEEA. Trimming stripped 4 bases from V and 2 bases from J, with 12 bases between. The CDR3 length is 14 residues. The CDR3 spells CASSSFGGPYEQYF. CDR3 in DNA: TGTGCCAGCAGCTCGTTCGGCGGGCCCTACGAGCAGTACTTC.